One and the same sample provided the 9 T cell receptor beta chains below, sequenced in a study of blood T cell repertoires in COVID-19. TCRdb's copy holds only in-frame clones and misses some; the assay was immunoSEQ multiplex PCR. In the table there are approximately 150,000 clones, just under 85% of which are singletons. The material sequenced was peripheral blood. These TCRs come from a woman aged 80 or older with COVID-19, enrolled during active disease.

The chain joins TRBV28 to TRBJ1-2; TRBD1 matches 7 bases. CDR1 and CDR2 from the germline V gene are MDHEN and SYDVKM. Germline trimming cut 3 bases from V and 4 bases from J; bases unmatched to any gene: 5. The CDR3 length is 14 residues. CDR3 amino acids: CASSFGGQTYGYTF. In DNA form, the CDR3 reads TGTGCCAGCAGTTTTGGGGGACAGACCTATGGCTACACCTTC.

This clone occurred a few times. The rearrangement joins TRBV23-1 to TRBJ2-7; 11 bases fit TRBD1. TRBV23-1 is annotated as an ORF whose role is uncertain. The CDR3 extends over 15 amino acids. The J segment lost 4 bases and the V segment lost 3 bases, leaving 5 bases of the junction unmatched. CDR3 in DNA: TGCGCCAGCAGTCACCCGGACAGGGGGCTTTACGAGCAGTACTTC. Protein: CASSHPDRGLYEQYF.

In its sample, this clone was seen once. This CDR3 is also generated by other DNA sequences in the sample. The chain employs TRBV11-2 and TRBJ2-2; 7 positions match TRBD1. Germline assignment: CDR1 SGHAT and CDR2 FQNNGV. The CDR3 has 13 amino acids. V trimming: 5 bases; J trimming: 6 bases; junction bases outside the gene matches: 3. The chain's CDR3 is CASSEQGPGELFF. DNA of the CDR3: TGTGCCAGCAGCGAACAGGGGCCCGGGGAGCTGTTTTTT.

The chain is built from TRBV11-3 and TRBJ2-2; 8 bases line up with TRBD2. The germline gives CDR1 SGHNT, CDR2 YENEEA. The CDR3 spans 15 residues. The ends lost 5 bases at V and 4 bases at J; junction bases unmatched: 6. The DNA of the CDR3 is TGTGCCAGCAGCATAAGCGGGGGAGTCACCGGGGAGCTGTTTTTT. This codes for CASSISGGVTGELFF.

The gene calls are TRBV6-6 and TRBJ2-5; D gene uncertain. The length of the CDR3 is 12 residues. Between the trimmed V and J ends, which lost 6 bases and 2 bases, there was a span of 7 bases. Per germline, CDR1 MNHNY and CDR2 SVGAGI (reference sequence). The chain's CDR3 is CASSPGQETQYF. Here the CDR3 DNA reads TGTGCCAGCAGCCCGGGTCAAGAGACCCAGTACTTC.

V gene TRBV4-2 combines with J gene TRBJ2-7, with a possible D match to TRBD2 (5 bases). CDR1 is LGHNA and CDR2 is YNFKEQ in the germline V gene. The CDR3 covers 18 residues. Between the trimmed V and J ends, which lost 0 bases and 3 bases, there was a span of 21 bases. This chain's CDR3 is CASSQDGFLGGPHYEQYF. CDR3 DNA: TGTGCCAGCAGCCAAGATGGATTTCTCGGAGGACCGCACTACGAGCAGTACTTC.

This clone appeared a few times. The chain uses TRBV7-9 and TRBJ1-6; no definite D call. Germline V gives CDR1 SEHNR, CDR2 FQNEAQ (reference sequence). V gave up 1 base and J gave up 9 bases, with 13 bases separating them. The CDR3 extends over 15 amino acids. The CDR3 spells CASSLVAGLGSPLHF. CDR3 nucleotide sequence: TGTGCCAGCAGCTTAGTGGCGGGTCTCGGTTCACCCCTCCACTTT.

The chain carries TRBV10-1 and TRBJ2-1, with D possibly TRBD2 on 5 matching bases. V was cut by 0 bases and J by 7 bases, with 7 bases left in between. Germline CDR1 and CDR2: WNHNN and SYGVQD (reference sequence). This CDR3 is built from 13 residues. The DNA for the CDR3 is TGCGCCAGCAGTGAGTCTACTAGTAATGAGCAGTTCTTC. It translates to CASSESTSNEQFF.

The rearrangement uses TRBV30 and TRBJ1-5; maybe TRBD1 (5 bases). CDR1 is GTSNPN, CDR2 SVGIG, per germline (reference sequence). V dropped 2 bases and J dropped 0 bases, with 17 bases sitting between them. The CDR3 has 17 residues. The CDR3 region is CAWSRGRSTDSNQPQHF. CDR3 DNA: TGTGCCTGGAGTAGAGGACGTTCGACAGATAGCAATCAGCCCCAGCATTTT.